This T cell receptor (beta chain) stems from a study of T cell responses to AZD1222 COVID-19 vaccine. A single count supports this clone. This CDR3 spans 16 amino acids. With 0 bases removed from V and 0 bases from J, the gap between germline ends came to 9 bases. Germline V gene data show CDR1 as SGHRS and CDR2 as YFSETQ. Generated by immunoSEQ multiplex PCR, the TCRdb table keeps only in-frame clones and is missing some. The top ten hold over 7.5% of the sample, which has more than 110,000 clones, under 95% seen once. The sample consisted of peripheral blood, taken on day 0 of AZD1222 vaccination. The source of this sequence is an adult in good health. The rearrangement joins TRBV5-1 to TRBJ2-2; a weak D match, TRBD1 (6 bases). Here the CDR3 DNA reads TGCGCCAGCAGCTTGGGGGACACCGCGAACACCGGGGAGCTGTTTTTT. It encodes CASSLGDTANTGELFF.